This record covers a single TCR beta chain. What it recognizes is unknown. This PCR relied on a set of 60 Vbeta primers and 13 Jbeta primers. The method was immunoSEQ multiplex PCR; TCRdb's version includes in-frame clones alone and lacks a portion of them. Among 200,000 to 250,000 clones listed, over 80% were seen once. Sampled while nominally healthy, donors likely had unrecorded immune exposures. This entry belongs to a study of cytomegalovirus exposure and HLA in healthy donors. Notes on the study in general: In vitro confirmation showed three CMV-associated chains to be CMV antigen specific. Among CMV-associated TCR beta chains, most appeared HLA-restricted in a later analysis. In a later analysis, a missense DCLRE1C variant was linked to TCR beta V- and J-gene trimming.

This TCR was recovered from a boy younger than 10 in good health and CMV-seronegative. The sequenced sample consisted of PBMCs.

The CDR3 coding sequence is TGTGCCAGCAGCTTGGGGCTAGCGGGAGGGCACAACTACAATGAGCAGTTCTTC. It codes for CASSLGLAGGHNYNEQFF. The chain has TRBV5-4 and TRBJ2-1; 12 positions agree with TRBD2. There are 18 residues in the CDR3. In germline, CDR1 is SGHNT, CDR2 YYREEE (reference sequence). V dropped 0 bases and J dropped 3; count of bases not matched to a gene: 7. Together with reference TRBV5-4 and TRBJ2-1, the CDR3 gives the full variable domain: ETGVTQSPTHLIKTRGQQVTLRCSSQSGHNTVSWYQQALGQGPQFIFQYYREEENGRGNFPPRFSGLQFPNYSSELNVNALELDDSALYLCASSLGLAGGHNYNEQFFGPGTRLTVL.